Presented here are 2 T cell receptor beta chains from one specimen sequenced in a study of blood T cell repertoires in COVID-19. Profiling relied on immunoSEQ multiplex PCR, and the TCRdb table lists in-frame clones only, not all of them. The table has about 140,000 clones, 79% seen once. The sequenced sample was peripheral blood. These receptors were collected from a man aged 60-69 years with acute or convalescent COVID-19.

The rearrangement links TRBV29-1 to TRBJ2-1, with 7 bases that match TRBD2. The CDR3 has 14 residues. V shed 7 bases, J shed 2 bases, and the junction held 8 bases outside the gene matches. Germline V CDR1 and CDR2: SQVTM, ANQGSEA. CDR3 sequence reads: CSAEEGGAYNEQFF. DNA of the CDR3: TGCAGCGCCGAGGAGGGAGGGGCCTACAATGAGCAGTTCTTC.

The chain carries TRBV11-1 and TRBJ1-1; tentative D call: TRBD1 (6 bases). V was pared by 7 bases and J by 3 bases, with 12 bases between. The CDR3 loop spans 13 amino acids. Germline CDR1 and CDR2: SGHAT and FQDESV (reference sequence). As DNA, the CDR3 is TGTGCCAGCACCCACAGGGTCGACACTGAAGCTTTCTTT. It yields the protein CASTHRVDTEAFF.